This TCR beta chain was sequenced during a study of shared clonotypes between healthy human individuals (dated by TCRdb to about 2020). Broadly, across the study: Two women and three men aged 18 to 49 years were included in the cohort. For each donor, CD4 naive and CD4 memory were each given three plates, CD8 naive was given two plates, and CD8 memory was given one plate. The study deeply sequenced blood TCR repertoires of about 5 healthy adults to estimate repertoire size and the extent of clonotype sharing between individuals. Libraries were prepared and TCR repertoires were sequenced by different laboratories using diverse techniques, in order to increase sequencing depth and limit assay-specific biases. Per donor, leukapheresis produced somewhere between about 0.9 and 9 billion PBMCs.

About this clone: Its target antigen remains unknown. The input lacks base qualities; no much larger clone sits a single base away.

CD8 naive samples consisted of CD45RO-negative cells that were positively selected for CCR7, yielding a CD45RA+CCR7+ population without TemRA cells. Healthy HIV-negative adults with no recently reported acute infections or vaccinations were included as donors. Every donor was a Caucasian adult living in Nashville, Tennessee, USA. Blood was obtained by leukapheresis, after which PBMCs were separated by Ficoll-Histopaque density gradient centrifugation and cryopreserved in liquid nitrogen vapor phase. Analytical flow cytometry was used to check the purity and quantity of every magnetically sorted T cell population. Genomic DNA was isolated from every sorted fraction and measured by UV absorbance on a Nanodrop 2000c. Using the deep immunoSEQ assay, TCR CDR3 regions were amplified from genomic DNA by multiplex PCR. Extracted genomic DNA from each cell subset was spread evenly across all wells of several immunoSEQ 96-well plates, with each plate serving as a replicate. For sorted subsets, roughly 190 ng of genomic DNA, equivalent to 30,000 or so T cell genomes, went into each replicate PCR. Purified libraries were quantified with a Qubit 3.0 fluorometer, sized on a Bioanalyzer 2100, and re-quantified with the KAPA Library Quantification kit. Each immunoSEQ 96-well plate was sequenced on its own single-read 150-cycle Illumina NextSeq 550 flow cell. Regarding the original processing steps: Because the immunoSEQ output included only junctional sequences and no quality scores, the filtering could not be the same as the filtering used for full-length reads. To assign V/J genes and CDR3, sequences were annotated against IMGT germline references using PyIR, a Python wrapper for IgBLAST v1.9. Reads with weak V/J assignments (E-value above 1e-6), missing CDR3, stop codons, out-of-frame junctions, or ambiguous translated residues were removed. A V3J clonotype was defined by an identical inferred V gene, J gene, and CDR3 amino acid sequence. Percentage overlap between repertoires was calculated by dividing the number of shared unique clonotypes by the size of the smaller repertoire. RTK rarefaction, the Chao1 estimator, and Recon v2.1 estimates of unobserved clonotypes were used to assess repertoire richness. OLGA was used to compute generation probabilities for all TCRbeta clonotypes that the gDNA method yielded from four donors. Entries here come from immuneACCESS through TCRdb and include only in-frame sequences with V and J called. Some clones fail to appear in such tables; in the studies checked, an unresolved V gene covers under half of the shortfall, and the cause of the remainder is unknown. The DNA was the basis for D and trimming; V, J and clone size are from that table. Within this sample are roughly 2.1 million clones, with roughly 91% of them counted one time only. The top ten hold more than 1.5% of the sample.

CDR1 and CDR2 were assigned from the germline V gene as MGHDK and SYGVNS. The CDR3 goes from the cysteine to the phenylalanine over 18 residues. Left in the record is the CDR3 DNA by itself, 54 bases read in frame from the first base. V lost 4 bases and J lost 2 bases; the stretch between them is 20 bases long. The investigation overall reported the following: Compared with non-shared clonotypes, clonotypes shared by all four sorted-subset donors had higher generation probabilities. Incomplete sequencing was indicated by rarefaction of sorted-subset datasets, despite the large sequencing depth. About 5% of naive CD4, approximately 3.7% of naive CD8, about 2.4% of memory CD4, and about 0.4% of memory CD8 clonotypes were shared across four donors. The genetic and exposure-history diversity represented was limited by the small number of donors. Naive subsets generally had larger estimated clonotype richness than memory subsets. Sampling was limited to blood, and TCR repertoires in tissue likely differ from TCR repertoires in blood. Pairwise subsampling led to the expectation that sequencing depth would affect the degree of clonotype sharing among donors.

The sample taken for sequencing was naive CD8+ T cells from PBMCs. Read against the paper, the sample's cell subset or site label means: CD45RA+CCR7+. The chain is encoded by TRBV25-1 joined to TRBJ2-2; the D gene is possibly TRBD1 or TRBD2, each agreeing over 5 bases. This receptor was taken from a man between 18 and 35 years old in good health. Some clones in this sample may be carry-over from other donors' samples. The DNA sequence reads TGTGCCAGCAGTGGAACCGGGAATTGGGGCAGAAACACCGGGGAGCTGTTTTTT. The resulting protein is CASSGTGNWGRNTGELFF.